The 21 T cell receptor beta chains reported below all come from one sample, sequenced in a study of T cell clonotyping in hematopoietic cell transplantation. Profiled with immunoSEQ multiplex PCR; TCRdb holds only in-frame clones, not every one. This table holds some 2,100 clones, more than 65% found once. The sequenced sample was PBMCs, obtained 100 days after allogeneic stem cell transplant. These receptors were collected from a male patient aged 50 or older who had an allogeneic stem cell transplant from a related donor, so the T cells may come from the graft donor. Some clones in this sample may be carry-over from other donors' samples.

The chain couples TRBV9 to TRBJ1-2; D not resolved. The V end was cut by 4 bases, the J end by 8 bases, with 18 bases between. Germline assignment: CDR1 SGDLS and CDR2 YYNGEE. CDR3 size: 14 residues. The CDR3 DNA follows: TGTGCCAGCAGCAGACGGGAAGCGGCCGGCGGCTACACCTTC. Translating gives CASSRREAAGGYTF.

Turning to this clone: The junction differs from germline at one of its ends, possibly a read error. V is TRBV10-2 and J is TRBJ1-5; 8 positions agree with TRBD1. CDR1 and CDR2 from the germline V gene are WSHSY and SAAADI. This CDR3 has 15 residues. The CDR3 loop is CASSHSQGAAQPQHF. In DNA form, the CDR3 reads TGTGCCAGCAGTCACAGTCAGGGGGCGGCTCAGCCCCAGCATTTT.

This chain links TRBV10-1 with TRBJ2-2, with 8 bases identical to TRBD1. The V gene's germline CDR1 is WNHNN and CDR2 SYGVQD (reference sequence). The trim removed 3 bases at V and 1 base at J, leaving 1 base unmatched. This CDR3 has 15 amino acids. CDR3 coding DNA: TGCGCCAGCAGTGACGGGACAGGGAACACCGGGGAGCTGTTTTTT. Translation: CASSDGTGNTGELFF.

The chain is built from TRBV7-9 and TRBJ1-4; D is unclear. V was trimmed by 4 bases and J by 5 bases, leaving 17 bases between them. Germline CDR1 reads SEHNR; CDR2 reads FQNEAQ (reference sequence). The CDR3 has 16 amino acids. The CDR3 protein is CASSSEGMGRNEKLFF. CDR3 coding DNA: TGTGCCAGCAGCTCGGAAGGAATGGGAAGGAATGAAAAACTGTTTTTT. The full variable domain, completed using reference TRBV7-9 and TRBJ1-4, is DTGVSQNPRHKITKRGQNVTFRCDPISEHNRLYWYRQTLGQGPEFLTYFQNEAQLEKSRLLSDRFSAERPKGSFSTLEIQRTEQGDSAMYLCASSSEGMGRNEKLFFGSGTQLSVL.

This clone was recorded a few times. The gene calls are TRBV29-1 and TRBJ1-1, with TRBD1 as a possible D gene (5 bases). This CDR3 is built from 10 residues. Trimming took 7 bases from V and 5 from J, leaving 8 bases between them. Germline V CDR1 and CDR2: SQVTM, ANQGSEA. The CDR3 loop reads CSAWGTEAFF. The CDR3 DNA reads TGCAGCGCTTGGGGGACTGAAGCTTTCTTT.

The table lists this clone with a few counts. The chain links TRBV28 to TRBJ2-3; D could derive from TRBD1 or TRBD2 (6 bases each). The germline gives CDR1 MDHEN, CDR2 SYDVKM. Trimming shortened V by 6 bases and J by 6 bases, and 10 bases separated the two germline ends. This CDR3 contains 12 residues. CDR3 coding DNA: TGTGCCAGCAGGGGGGGCTGGGATACGCAGTATTTT. Residues: CASRGGWDTQYF.

The chain has TRBV7-2 and TRBJ2-7, with 9 bases fitting TRBD1. The CDR3 loop spans 17 amino acids. Germline V gene lookup returns CDR1 SGHTA and CDR2 FQGNSA. V trimming: 2 bases; J trimming: 5 bases; junction bases outside the gene matches: 13. The CDR3 protein is CASSLSKGRDRVDEQYF. Written as DNA, the CDR3 is TGTGCCAGCAGCTTAAGTAAGGGACGGGACAGGGTAGACGAGCAGTACTTC.

This rearrangement joins TRBV14 to TRBJ2-3; 10 bases match TRBD2. From germline, CDR1 is SGHDN and CDR2 FVKESK. The CDR3 sequence is 18 residues long. V shed 3 bases, J shed 0 bases, and the junction held 9 bases outside the gene matches. The CDR3 spells CASSQRTSGFYSTDTQYF. In DNA, the CDR3 is TGTGCCAGCAGCCAGCGGACTAGCGGATTTTATAGCACAGATACGCAGTATTTT.

The chain uses TRBV19 and TRBJ1-2; D not certain. The germline CDR1 and CDR2 sequences are LNHDA and SQIVND (reference sequence). The CDR3 loop spans 13 amino acids. The germline V and J ends were trimmed by 10 bases and 2 bases, with 14 bases remaining between them. As DNA, the CDR3 is TGTGCCACCCACCGGGGAGGGAACTATGGCTACACCTTC. Its translation: CATHRGGNYGYTF.

This clone has only a few counts. The V and J genes are TRBV5-6 and TRBJ2-2, with 7 bases identical to TRBD2. The CDR3 contains 13 residues. The V segment lost 5 bases and the J segment 4 bases; nucleotides outside the gene matches: 2. CDR1 and CDR2 (germline): SGHDT, YYEEEE. The CDR3 sequence is CASSPGGTGELFF. In nucleotides, the CDR3 is TGTGCCAGCAGTCCGGGAGGCACCGGGGAGCTGTTTTTT.

This rearrangement joins TRBV30 to TRBJ1-2; perhaps TRBD1 as D (6 bases). Per germline, CDR1 GTSNPN and CDR2 SVGIG (reference sequence). Trimming cost V 3 bases and J 4 bases, with 12 bases left between them. The CDR3 spans 13 residues. CDR3 DNA sequence: TGTGCCTGGAGCTATGGGGGCGGCTATGGCTACACCTTC. Its translation is CAWSYGGGYGYTF.

The chain has TRBV7-6 and TRBJ2-1, with 11 bases identical to TRBD2. This CDR3 region has 14 residues. Germline trimming cut 3 bases from V and 7 bases from J; bases unmatched to any gene: 2. Per germline, CDR1 SGHVS and CDR2 FNYEAQ. This CDR3 is CASSFGTSGNEQFF. The DNA of the CDR3 is TGTGCCAGCAGCTTTGGGACTAGCGGAAATGAGCAGTTCTTC.

This clone was seen only once. One end of the junction varies from germline; a read error may be responsible. The rearrangement joins TRBV6-1 to TRBJ1-1; a possible D gene is TRBD1 (6 bases). CDR1 and CDR2 from the germline V gene are MNHNS and SASEGT. This CDR3 is 14 amino acids long. The CDR3 sequence is CASSLRGETTETFF. CDR3 coding DNA: TGTGCCAGCAGCCTAAGGGGGGAAACCACTGAAACTTTCTTT.

The V call is TRBV19, the J call TRBJ2-2; D gene ambiguous. CDR1 LNHDA and CDR2 SQIVND come from the germline V gene (reference sequence). The CDR3 contains 14 residues. V shed 6 bases and J shed 6 bases, with 14 bases lying between them. The DNA for the CDR3 is TGTGCCAGTAGGTGGGGTGTTGGGCCCGGGGAGCTGTTTTTT. Translated: CASRWGVGPGELFF.

V gene TRBV7-9 combines with J gene TRBJ1-1; D might be TRBD1 (5 bases). Germline loops: CDR1 SEHNR, CDR2 FQNEAQ (reference sequence). V lost 2 bases and J 3 bases, leaving 13 bases between the germline ends. CDR3 length equals 15 residues. The CDR3 here is CASSLRGVMDTEAFF. The CDR3 DNA sequence: TGTGCCAGCAGCTTACGAGGGGTTATGGACACTGAAGCTTTCTTT.

This sequence joins TRBV25-1 and TRBJ1-2; D remains ambiguous. CDR1 and CDR2 (germline): MGHDK, SYGVNS. V was cut by 3 bases and J by 1 base, with 6 bases left in between. The CDR3 contains 13 residues. For the CDR3, the DNA is TGTGCCAGCAGTGATGCTTATAACTATGGCTACACCTTC. Translation gives CASSDAYNYGYTF.

The sample holds a few counts of this clone. The chain joins TRBV30 to TRBJ1-2; TRBD1 matches at 7 bases. The CDR3 sequence is 13 residues long. Germline V gene sequence: CDR1 GTSNPN, CDR2 SVGIG (reference sequence). After removal of 5 bases from V and 8 bases from J, the junction contained 11 bases not matched to a gene. This CDR3 is CAWDRDGNRGYTF. DNA for the CDR3: TGTGCCTGGGACAGGGACGGTAATCGCGGCTACACCTTC.

In its sample, this clone was seen a few times. The chain uses TRBV13 and TRBJ2-3, with TRBD2 identical over 12 bases. V was pared by 4 bases and J by 2 bases, with 4 bases of the junction left unmatched. The V gene's germline CDR1 is PRHDT and CDR2 FYEKMQ (reference sequence). This CDR3 has 16 residues. The CDR3 region is CASSSSSGGATDTQYF. The CDR3 bases are TGTGCCAGCAGCTCGTCTAGCGGGGGGGCCACAGATACGCAGTATTTT. Full variable domain (rest looked up from reference TRBV13 and TRBJ2-3): AAGVIQSPRHLIKEKRETATLKCYPIPRHDTVYWYQQGPGQDPQFLISFYEKMQSDKGSIPDRFSAQQFSDYHSELNMSSLELGDSALYFCASSSSSGGATDTQYFGPGTRLTVL.

Only a few counts were recorded for this clone. At one boundary the junction diverges from the germline segment, which might be a read error. The CDR3 DNA is TGTGCTAGCAGCTTGAGGGAATTAGAGACCCAGTACTTC. This gives the protein CASSLRELETQYF. This rearrangement joins TRBV7-7 to TRBJ2-5; possible D gene TRBD2, 5 bases. CDR1 is SSHAT, CDR2 FNYEAQ, per germline (reference sequence). The CDR3 covers 13 residues.

The CDR3 reads CASRPLRDRVTGELFF. The CDR3 DNA is TGTGCCAGCAGACCCCTCCGGGACAGGGTCACCGGGGAGCTGTTTTTT. The genes are TRBV27 and TRBJ2-2; TRBD1 matches 9 bases. Looked up from germline, CDR1 is MNHEY and CDR2 is SMNVEV (reference sequence). The CDR3 is made up of 16 amino acids. Trimming took 6 bases from V and 4 from J; bases not matched to a gene: 9.

This clone has a single count. V is TRBV5-4 and J is TRBJ2-3, with D perhaps matching TRBD2 (6 bases). This CDR3 has 13 amino acids. In germline, CDR1 is SGHNT, CDR2 YYREEE (reference sequence). V lost 4 bases and J 4 bases, leaving 10 bases between the germline ends. This CDR3 is CASSPGGSDTQYF. CDR3 bases: TGTGCCAGCAGCCCTGGGGGGTCAGATACGCAGTATTTT. Based on the CDR3 plus reference TRBV5-4 and TRBJ2-3, the full variable domain is ETGVTQSPTHLIKTRGQQVTLRCSSQSGHNTVSWYQQALGQGPQFIFQYYREEENGRGNFPPRFSGLQFPNYSSELNVNALELDDSALYLCASSPGGSDTQYFGPGTRLTVL.